Each of the 9 T cell receptor beta chains below was sequenced from the same sample in a study of cytomegalovirus exposure and HLA in healthy donors. PCR was performed using 60 Vbeta and 13 Jbeta primers. Profiled with immunoSEQ multiplex PCR; TCRdb holds only in-frame clones, not every one. The table shows around 70,000 clones, with 75% occurring only once. Input material: PBMCs. Receptors originate from a man in his 70s in good health and CMV-seronegative.

This clone came up once. CDR3 sequence: CASATQGRRNEQFF. CDR3 nucleotide sequence: TGTGCCAGCGCAACACAGGGGCGCCGGAATGAGCAGTTCTTC. The J gene is TRBJ2-1, the V gene TRBV6-5; 7 nucleotides agree with TRBD1. Germline CDR1 is MNHEY and CDR2 is SVGAGI. The CDR3 runs to 14 residues. Trimming took 8 bases from V and 7 from J; bases not matched to a gene: 11.

This rearrangement joins TRBV11-2 to TRBJ2-2; TRBD2 matches at 10 bases. J gave up 4 bases and V 5 bases, and 16 bases lay outside the gene matches. There are 19 residues in the CDR3. From germline, CDR1 is SGHAT and CDR2 FQNNGV. CDR3 coding DNA: TGTGCCAGCAGCCACCTTAAGACTAGCGGGTCTAGAAGCACCGGGGAGCTGTTTTTT. It codes for CASSHLKTSGSRSTGELFF.

The V gene is TRBV6-5, the J gene TRBJ2-7; D may be TRBD1 (5 bases). This CDR3 is 13 amino acids long. Germline CDR1 is MNHEY and CDR2 is SVGAGI. Trimming pared 5 bases from V and 7 bases from J, leaving 15 bases between. CDR3 residues: CASSVGANREQYF. The CDR3 DNA reads TGTGCCAGCAGTGTAGGGGCGAATAGGGAGCAGTACTTC.

The chain has TRBV30 and TRBJ2-3, with 10 bases aligning to TRBD1. Unmatched junction bases numbered 4, after V lost 5 bases and J lost 5 bases. The V gene's germline CDR1 is GTSNPN and CDR2 SVGIG (reference sequence). The CDR3 length is 13 residues. The CDR3 loop reads CAWGTGVGDTQYF. CDR3 bases: TGTGCCTGGGGGACAGGGGTGGGAGATACGCAGTATTTT.

This chain connects TRBV15 to TRBJ2-1; TRBD2 is a possible D gene (6 bases). V lost 1 base to trimming and J lost 5 bases, with 9 bases between them. This CDR3 is 14 amino acids long. From germline, CDR1 is LNHNV and CDR2 YYDKDF (reference sequence). The CDR3 region is CATSRGLENNEQFF. For the CDR3, the DNA is TGTGCCACCAGCAGAGGACTAGAAAACAATGAGCAGTTCTTC.

The chain recombines TRBV19 with TRBJ2-1; D possibly corresponds to TRBD1 (5 bases). The CDR3 runs 12 residues. In germline, CDR1 is LNHDA, CDR2 SQIVND (reference sequence). V was trimmed by 3 bases and J by 8 bases, leaving 8 bases between them. CDR3 nucleotide sequence: TGTGCCAGTAGTATTTCAGGGTATGAGCAGTTCTTC. Its translation is CASSISGYEQFF.

The chain joins TRBV2 to TRBJ1-5; D not certain. Between the trimmed V and J ends, which lost 11 bases and 0 bases, there was a span of 20 bases. Germline CDR1 and CDR2: SNHLY and FYNNEI. CDR3 length equals 16 residues. Here the CDR3 DNA reads TGTGCCTCCAGCAAGGAGACCCCCTATAGCAATCAGCCCCAGCATTTT. It translates to CASSKETPYSNQPQHF.

This clone was counted a few times. The junction departs from the called germline gene at one end, perhaps through a read error. J is TRBJ2-7 and V is TRBV27; TRBD1 matches 7 bases. The V gene's germline CDR1 is MNHEY and CDR2 SMNVEV (reference sequence). The CDR3 consists of 15 residues. The CDR3 DNA follows: TGTGCCAGCAGTCTATCCGGGACAGTGGGCTACGAGCAGTACTTC. Translation: CASSLSGTVGYEQYF.

A note on this clone: One end of the junction is discordant with germline, which a read error may explain. The rearrangement links TRBV7-2 to TRBJ1-3; D uncertain. This CDR3 is 14 amino acids long. Germline CDR1 reads SGHTA; CDR2 reads FQGNSA. CDR3 residues: CASSLDSSGNTTYF. The CDR3 region has the DNA TGTGCCAGCAGCTTAGACAGCTCTGGAAACACCACATATTTT.